The source of this T cell receptor (beta chain) is a study of multiple sclerosis patients with progressive multifocal leukoencephalopathy. TCRdb's copy holds only in-frame clones and misses some; the assay was immunoSEQ multiplex PCR. The table records fewer than 40,000 clones, approximately 91% of them present only once. This CDR3 is 14 amino acids long. Germline V lookup: CDR1 SGHRS, CDR2 YFSETQ. Trimming left V 1 base short and J 6 bases short, with 14 bases between. Regarding time point: before natalizumab initiation. The receptor was isolated from a human donor with multiple sclerosis. Sequencing was carried out using PBMCs. The chain couples TRBV5-1 to TRBJ2-7; D remains unclear. CDR3 region: CASSLTAASVEQYF. The CDR3 region has the DNA TGCGCCAGCAGCTTGACGGCGGCTTCGGTCGAGCAGTACTTC.